These 6 T cell receptor beta chains originate from one sample sequenced in a study of blood T cell repertoires in COVID-19. The data were produced by immunoSEQ multiplex PCR, yet TCRdb's version contains in-frame clones alone and is incomplete. The sample has tens of thousands of clones, under 90% seen once. The material sequenced was peripheral blood. These receptors were taken from a woman aged 55-69 years with acute or convalescent COVID-19.

This chain uses TRBV5-5 with TRBJ1-6; 7 bases align to TRBD1. Germline V gene lookup returns CDR1 SGHKS and CDR2 YYEKEE (reference sequence). The CDR3 sequence is 14 residues long. The V and J ends lost 5 bases and 6 bases, in that order; junction bases with no gene match: 5. In DNA, the CDR3 is TGTGCCAGCAGACCGGACAGGATTAATTCACCCCTCCACTTT. It is translated as CASRPDRINSPLHF.

DNA of the CDR3: TGTGCCAGTAGTATCGGACAGGCCCCGGGGACTGAAGCTTTCTTT. Protein product: CASSIGQAPGTEAFF. This chain links TRBV19 with TRBJ1-1; 7 bases align to TRBD1. CDR3 length equals 15 residues. The V and J ends lost 3 bases and 5 bases, in that order; junction bases with no gene match: 9. Germline loops: CDR1 LNHDA, CDR2 SQIVND (reference sequence).

This chain connects TRBV2 to TRBJ2-1; 10 bases fit TRBD2. Per germline, CDR1 SNHLY and CDR2 FYNNEI. The V and J ends lost 6 bases and 1 base, in that order; junction bases with no gene match: 9. The CDR3 totals 17 residues. CDR3 coding DNA: TGTGCCAGCAGGGACTTTAAGCGGGAGGGTTCCTACAATGAGCAGTTCTTC. Amino acids: CASRDFKREGSYNEQFF.

J is TRBJ1-5 and V is TRBV6-4; D gene ambiguous. CDR3 length: 15 residues. The germline CDR1 and CDR2 sequences are MRHNA and SNTAGT. The V end lost 2 bases, the J end lost 6 bases, and 14 bases lay between the germline ends. Written as DNA, the CDR3 is TGTGCCAGCAGTGACCACGCCGGGGTGGGTCAGCCCCAGCATTTT. Translated: CASSDHAGVGQPQHF.

This chain links TRBV11-2 with TRBJ2-1, with 8 positions matching TRBD2. The CDR3 length is 16 residues. The germline V gene has CDR1 SGHAT and CDR2 FQNNGV. V was clipped by 4 bases and J by 6 bases; unmatched bases: 11. Here the CDR3 reads CASSSAPGLGPNEQFF. The DNA of the CDR3 is TGTGCCAGCAGCTCAGCTCCGGGACTAGGCCCCAATGAGCAGTTCTTC.

This clone has just a few counts. The chain employs TRBV24-1 and TRBJ2-1; 10 bases align to TRBD2. This CDR3 has 16 residues. Per the germline V gene, CDR1 is KGHDR and CDR2 is SFDVKD. V lost 4 bases, J lost 4 bases, and 6 bases stayed unmatched. The chain's CDR3 is CATSETGLASYNEQFF. The DNA for the CDR3 is TGTGCCACCAGTGAGACGGGACTAGCGAGTTACAATGAGCAGTTCTTC.